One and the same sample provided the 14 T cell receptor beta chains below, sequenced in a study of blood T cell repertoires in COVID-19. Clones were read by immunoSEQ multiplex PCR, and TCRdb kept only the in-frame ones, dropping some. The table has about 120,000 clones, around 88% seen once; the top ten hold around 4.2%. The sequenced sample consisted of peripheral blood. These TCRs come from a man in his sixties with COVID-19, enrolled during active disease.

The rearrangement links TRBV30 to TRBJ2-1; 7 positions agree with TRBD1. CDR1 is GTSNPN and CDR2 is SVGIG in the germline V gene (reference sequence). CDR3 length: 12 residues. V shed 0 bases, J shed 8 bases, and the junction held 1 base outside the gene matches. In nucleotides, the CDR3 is TGTGCCTGGAGTGTACAGGGGCATGAGCAGTTCTTC. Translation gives CAWSVQGHEQFF.

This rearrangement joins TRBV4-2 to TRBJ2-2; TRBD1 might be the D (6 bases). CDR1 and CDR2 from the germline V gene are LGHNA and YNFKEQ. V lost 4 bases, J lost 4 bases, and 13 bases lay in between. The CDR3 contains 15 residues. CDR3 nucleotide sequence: TGTGCCAGCAGCCCTGATGGGGGCGGCACCGGGGAGCTGTTTTTT. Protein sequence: CASSPDGGGTGELFF.

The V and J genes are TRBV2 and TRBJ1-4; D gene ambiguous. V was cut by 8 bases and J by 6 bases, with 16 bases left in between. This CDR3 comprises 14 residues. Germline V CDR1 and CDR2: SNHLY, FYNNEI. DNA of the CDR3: TGTGCCAGCGTGAGAGACCCCGGGTATGAAAAACTGTTTTTT. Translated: CASVRDPGYEKLFF.

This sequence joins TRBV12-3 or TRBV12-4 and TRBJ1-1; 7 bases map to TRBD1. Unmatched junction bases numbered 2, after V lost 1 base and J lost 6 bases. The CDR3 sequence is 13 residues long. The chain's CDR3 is CASSLVRGAEAFF. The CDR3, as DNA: TGTGCCAGCAGTTTAGTCAGGGGGGCTGAAGCTTTCTTT.

The CDR3 nucleotides are TGTGCCAGTATGAGGGCCCAAAACACTGAAGCTTTCTTT. Amino acid sequence: CASMRAQNTEAFF. The chain combines TRBV19 with TRBJ1-1; no definite D call. Per the germline V gene, CDR1 is LNHDA and CDR2 is SQIVND (reference sequence). The V end lost 7 bases, the J end lost 2 bases, and 11 bases lay between the germline ends. The CDR3 sequence is 13 residues long. The entire variable domain, with the rest obtained from reference TRBV19 and TRBJ1-1, is as follows: DGGITQSPKYLFRKEGQNVTLSCEQNLNHDAMYWYRQDPGQGLRLIYYSQIVNDFQKGDIAEGYSVSREKKESFPLTVTSAQKNPTAFYLCASMRAQNTEAFFGQGTRLTVV.

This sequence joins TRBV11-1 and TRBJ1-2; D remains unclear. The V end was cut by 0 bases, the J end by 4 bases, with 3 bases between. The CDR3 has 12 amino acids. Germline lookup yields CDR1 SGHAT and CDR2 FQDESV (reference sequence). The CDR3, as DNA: TGTGCCAGCAGCTTAGCCGGCTATGGCTACACCTTC. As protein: CASSLAGYGYTF.

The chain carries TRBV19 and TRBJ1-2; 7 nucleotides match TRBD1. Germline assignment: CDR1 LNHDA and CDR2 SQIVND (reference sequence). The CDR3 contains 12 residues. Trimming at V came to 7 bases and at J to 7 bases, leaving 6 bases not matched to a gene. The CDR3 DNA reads TGTGCCAGTACCGAACAGGGGCTTGGCTACACCTTC. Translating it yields CASTEQGLGYTF.

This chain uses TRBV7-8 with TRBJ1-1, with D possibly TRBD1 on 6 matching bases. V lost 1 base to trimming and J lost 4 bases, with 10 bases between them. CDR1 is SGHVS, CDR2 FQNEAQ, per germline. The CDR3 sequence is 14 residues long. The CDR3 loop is CASSLVGGSTEAFF. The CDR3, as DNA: TGTGCCAGCAGCTTAGTAGGGGGAAGCACTGAAGCTTTCTTT.

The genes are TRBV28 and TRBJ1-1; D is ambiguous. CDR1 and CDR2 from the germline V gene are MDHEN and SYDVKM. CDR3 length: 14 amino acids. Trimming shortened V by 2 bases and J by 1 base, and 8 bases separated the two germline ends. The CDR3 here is CASSLHNTNTEAFF. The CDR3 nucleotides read TGTGCCAGCAGTTTACATAACACGAACACTGAAGCTTTCTTT.

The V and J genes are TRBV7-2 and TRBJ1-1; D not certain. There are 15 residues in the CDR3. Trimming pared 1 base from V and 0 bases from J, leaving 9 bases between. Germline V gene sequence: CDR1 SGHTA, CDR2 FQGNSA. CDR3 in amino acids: CASSLEARLNTEAFF. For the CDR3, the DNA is TGTGCCAGCAGCTTAGAGGCCAGGTTGAACACTGAAGCTTTCTTT. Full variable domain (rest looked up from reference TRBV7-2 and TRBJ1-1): GAGVSQSPSNKVTEKGKDVELRCDPISGHTALYWYRQSLGQGLEFLIYFQGNSAPDKSGLPSDRFSAERTGGSVSTLTIQRTQQEDSAVYLCASSLEARLNTEAFFGQGTRLTVV.

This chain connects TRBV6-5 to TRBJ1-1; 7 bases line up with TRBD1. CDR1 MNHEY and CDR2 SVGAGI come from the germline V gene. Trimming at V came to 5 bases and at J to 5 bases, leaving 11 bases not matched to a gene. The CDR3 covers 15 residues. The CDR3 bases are TGTGCCAGCAGTCCAGACAGGGCAGGAAGGACTGAAGCTTTCTTT. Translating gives CASSPDRAGRTEAFF.

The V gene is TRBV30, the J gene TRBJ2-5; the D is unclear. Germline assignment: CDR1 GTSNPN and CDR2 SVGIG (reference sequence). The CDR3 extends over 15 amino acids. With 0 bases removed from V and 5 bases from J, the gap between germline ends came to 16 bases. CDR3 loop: CAWSVGLGVRETQYF. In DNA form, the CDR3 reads TGTGCCTGGAGTGTCGGTCTGGGCGTCCGGGAGACCCAGTACTTC.

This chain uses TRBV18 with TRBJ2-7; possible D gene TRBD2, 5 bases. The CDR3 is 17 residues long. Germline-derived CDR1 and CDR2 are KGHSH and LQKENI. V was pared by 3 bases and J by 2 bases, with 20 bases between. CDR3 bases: TGTGCCAGCTCACCGGCAGGCGCCTCAACGCGGGCCTACGAGCAGTACTTC. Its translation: CASSPAGASTRAYEQYF.

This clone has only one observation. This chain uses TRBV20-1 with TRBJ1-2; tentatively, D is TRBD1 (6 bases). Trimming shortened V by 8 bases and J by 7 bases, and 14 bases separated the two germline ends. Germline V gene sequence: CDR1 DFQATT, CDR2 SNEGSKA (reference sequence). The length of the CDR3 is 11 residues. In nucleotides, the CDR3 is TGCAGTACTAAGGGGGGGTCTGGCTACACCTTC. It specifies CSTKGGSGYTF.